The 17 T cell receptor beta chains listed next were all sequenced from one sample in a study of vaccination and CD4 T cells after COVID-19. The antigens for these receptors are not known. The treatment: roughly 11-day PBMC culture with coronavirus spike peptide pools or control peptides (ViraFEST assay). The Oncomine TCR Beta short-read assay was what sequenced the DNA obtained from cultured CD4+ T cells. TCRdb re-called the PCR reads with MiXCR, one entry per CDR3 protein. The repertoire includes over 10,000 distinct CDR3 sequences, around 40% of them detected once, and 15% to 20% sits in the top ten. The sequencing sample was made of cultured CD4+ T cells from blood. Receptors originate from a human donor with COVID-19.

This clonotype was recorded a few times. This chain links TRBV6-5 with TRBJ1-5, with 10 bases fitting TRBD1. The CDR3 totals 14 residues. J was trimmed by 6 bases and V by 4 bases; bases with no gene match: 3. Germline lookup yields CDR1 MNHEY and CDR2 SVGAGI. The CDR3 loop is CASSLGTGVQPQHF. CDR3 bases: TGTGCCAGCAGTTTGGGGACAGGGGTTCAGCCCCAGCATTTT.

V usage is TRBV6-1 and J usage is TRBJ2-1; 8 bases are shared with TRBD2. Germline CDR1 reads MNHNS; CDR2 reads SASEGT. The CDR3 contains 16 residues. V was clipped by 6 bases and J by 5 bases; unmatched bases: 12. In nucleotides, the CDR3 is TGTGCCAGCAGCACCTTCGGGGGGGGGCTAAACAATGAGCAGTTCTTC. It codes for CASSTFGGGLNNEQFF.

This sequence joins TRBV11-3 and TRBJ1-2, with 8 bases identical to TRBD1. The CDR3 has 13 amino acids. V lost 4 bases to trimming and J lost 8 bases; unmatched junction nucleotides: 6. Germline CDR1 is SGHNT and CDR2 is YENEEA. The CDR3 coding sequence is TGTGCCAGCAGCTCGACAGGGGAGCGAGGCTACACCTTC. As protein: CASSSTGERGYTF.

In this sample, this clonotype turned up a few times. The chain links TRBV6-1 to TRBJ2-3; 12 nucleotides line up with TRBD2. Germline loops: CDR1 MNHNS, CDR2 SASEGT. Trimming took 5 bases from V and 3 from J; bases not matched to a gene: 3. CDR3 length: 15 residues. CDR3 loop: CASSTGTSGTDTQYF. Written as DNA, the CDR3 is TGTGCCAGCAGTACCGGGACTAGCGGGACAGATACGCAGTATTTT.

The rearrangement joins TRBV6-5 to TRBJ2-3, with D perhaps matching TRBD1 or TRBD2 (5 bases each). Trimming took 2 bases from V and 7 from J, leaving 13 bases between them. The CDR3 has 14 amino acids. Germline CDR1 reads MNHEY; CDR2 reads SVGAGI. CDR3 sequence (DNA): TGTGCCAGCAGTTACCGGGACGGAGCCTATACGCAGTATTTT. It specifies CASSYRDGAYTQYF.

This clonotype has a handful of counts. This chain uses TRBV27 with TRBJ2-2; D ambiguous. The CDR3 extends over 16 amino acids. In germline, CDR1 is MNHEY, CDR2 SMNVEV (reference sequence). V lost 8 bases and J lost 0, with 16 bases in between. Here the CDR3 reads CASGSRLTTNTGELFF. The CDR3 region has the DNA TGTGCCAGCGGGTCCAGGCTAACAACGAACACCGGGGAGCTGTTTTTT.

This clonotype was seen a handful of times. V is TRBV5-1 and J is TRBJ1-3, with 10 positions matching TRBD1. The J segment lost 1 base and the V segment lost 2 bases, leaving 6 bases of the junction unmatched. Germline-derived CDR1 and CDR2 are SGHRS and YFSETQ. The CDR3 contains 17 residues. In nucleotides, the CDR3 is TGCGCCAGCAGCTTTACCGGGGACAGGGGTTCTGGAAACACCATATATTTT. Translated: CASSFTGDRGSGNTIYF.

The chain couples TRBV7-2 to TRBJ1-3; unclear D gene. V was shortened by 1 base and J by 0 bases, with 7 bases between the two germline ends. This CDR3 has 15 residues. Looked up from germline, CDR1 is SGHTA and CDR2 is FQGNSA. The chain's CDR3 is CASSLGALSGNTIYF. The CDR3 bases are TGTGCCAGCAGCTTAGGGGCCCTCTCTGGAAACACCATATATTTT.

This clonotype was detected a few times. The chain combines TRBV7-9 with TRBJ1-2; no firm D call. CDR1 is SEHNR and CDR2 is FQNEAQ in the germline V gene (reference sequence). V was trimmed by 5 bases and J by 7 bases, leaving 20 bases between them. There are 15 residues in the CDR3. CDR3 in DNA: TGTGCCAGCAGCCCCAATCTTAGGGAGCTAGGTGGCTACACCTTC. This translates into CASSPNLRELGGYTF.

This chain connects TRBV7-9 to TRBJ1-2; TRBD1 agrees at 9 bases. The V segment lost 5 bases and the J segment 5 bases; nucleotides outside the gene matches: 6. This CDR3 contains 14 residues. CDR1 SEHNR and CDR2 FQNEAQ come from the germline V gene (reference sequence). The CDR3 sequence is CASSLRDREYGYTF. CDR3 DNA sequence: TGTGCCAGCAGCCTTAGGGACAGGGAATATGGCTACACCTTC.

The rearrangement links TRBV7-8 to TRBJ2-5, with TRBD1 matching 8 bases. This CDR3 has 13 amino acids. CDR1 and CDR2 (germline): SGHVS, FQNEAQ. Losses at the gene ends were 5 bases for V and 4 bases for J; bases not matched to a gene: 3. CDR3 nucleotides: TGTGCCAGCAGCAGAGGACAGGGAGAGACCCAGTACTTC. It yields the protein CASSRGQGETQYF.

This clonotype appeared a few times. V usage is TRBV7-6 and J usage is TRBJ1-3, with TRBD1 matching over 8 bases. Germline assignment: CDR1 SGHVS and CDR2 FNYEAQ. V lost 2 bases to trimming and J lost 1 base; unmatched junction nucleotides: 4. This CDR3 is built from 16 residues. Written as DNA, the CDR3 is TGTGCCAGCAGCTTATATCAGGGGGCATCTGGAAACACCATATATTTT. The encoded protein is CASSLYQGASGNTIYF.

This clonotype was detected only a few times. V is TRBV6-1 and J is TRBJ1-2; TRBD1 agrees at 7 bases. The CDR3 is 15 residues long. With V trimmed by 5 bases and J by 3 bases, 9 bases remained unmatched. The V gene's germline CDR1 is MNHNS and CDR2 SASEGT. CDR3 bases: TGTGCCAGCAGTAAGATAAACAGGGGCGACTATGGCTACACCTTC. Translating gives CASSKINRGDYGYTF.

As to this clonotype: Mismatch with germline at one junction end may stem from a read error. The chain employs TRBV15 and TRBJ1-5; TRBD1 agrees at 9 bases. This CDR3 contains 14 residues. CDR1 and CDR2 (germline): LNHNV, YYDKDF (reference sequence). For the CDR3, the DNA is TGTGCCACCAGCCCGGACAGGGGATACCAGCCCCAGCGTTTT. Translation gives CATSPDRGYQPQRF.

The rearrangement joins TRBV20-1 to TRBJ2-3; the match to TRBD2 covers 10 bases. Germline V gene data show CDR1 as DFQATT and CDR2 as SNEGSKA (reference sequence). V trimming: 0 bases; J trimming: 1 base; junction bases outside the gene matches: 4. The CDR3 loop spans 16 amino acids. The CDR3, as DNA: TGCAGTGCTAGAGAGTCTAGCGGGGGCCGCACAGATACGCAGTATTTT. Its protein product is CSARESSGGRTDTQYF.

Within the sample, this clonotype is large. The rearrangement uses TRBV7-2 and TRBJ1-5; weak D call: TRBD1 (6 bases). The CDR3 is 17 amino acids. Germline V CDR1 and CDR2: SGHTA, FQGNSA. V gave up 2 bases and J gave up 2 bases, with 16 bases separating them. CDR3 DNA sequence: TGTGCCAGCAGCTTACGCGCGGCAGGGGATGGCAATCAGCCCCAGCATTTT. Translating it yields CASSLRAAGDGNQPQHF.

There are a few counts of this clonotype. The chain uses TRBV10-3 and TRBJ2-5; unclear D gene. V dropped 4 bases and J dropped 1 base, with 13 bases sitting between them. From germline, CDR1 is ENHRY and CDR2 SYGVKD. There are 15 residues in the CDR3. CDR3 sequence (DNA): TGTGCCATCAGTGGGCAGTCCTCCATCCAAGAGACCCAGTACTTC. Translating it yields CAISGQSSIQETQYF.